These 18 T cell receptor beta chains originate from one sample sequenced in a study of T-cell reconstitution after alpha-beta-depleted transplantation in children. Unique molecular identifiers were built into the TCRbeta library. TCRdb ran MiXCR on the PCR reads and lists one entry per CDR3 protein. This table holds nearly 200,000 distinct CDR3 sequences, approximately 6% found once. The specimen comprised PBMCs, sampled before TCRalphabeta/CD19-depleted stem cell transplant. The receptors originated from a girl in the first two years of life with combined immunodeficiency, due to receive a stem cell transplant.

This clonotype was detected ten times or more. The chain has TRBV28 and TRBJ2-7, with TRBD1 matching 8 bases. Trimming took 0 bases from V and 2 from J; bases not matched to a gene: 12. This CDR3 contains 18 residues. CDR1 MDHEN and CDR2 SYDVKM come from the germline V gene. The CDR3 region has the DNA TGTGCCAGCAGTTTATGTCCCACTGAGGACAGGGACCCCTACGAGCAGTACTTC. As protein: CASSLCPTEDRDPYEQYF.

CDR3: CASSGEQTQETQYF. As DNA, the CDR3 is TGTGCCAGCAGCGGAGAGCAGACTCAAGAGACCCAGTACTTC. The J gene is TRBJ2-5, the V gene TRBV7-9; D uncertain. V was cut by 5 bases and J by 2 bases, with 12 bases left in between. The CDR3 is 14 residues long. Germline CDR1 is SEHNR and CDR2 is FQNEAQ (reference sequence).

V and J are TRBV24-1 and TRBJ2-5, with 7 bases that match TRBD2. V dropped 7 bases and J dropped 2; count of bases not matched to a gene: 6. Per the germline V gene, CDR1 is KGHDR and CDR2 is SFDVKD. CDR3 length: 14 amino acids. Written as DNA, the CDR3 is TGTGCCACCAGCCCCCCGGGGGGACAAGAGACCCAGTACTTC. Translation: CATSPPGGQETQYF.

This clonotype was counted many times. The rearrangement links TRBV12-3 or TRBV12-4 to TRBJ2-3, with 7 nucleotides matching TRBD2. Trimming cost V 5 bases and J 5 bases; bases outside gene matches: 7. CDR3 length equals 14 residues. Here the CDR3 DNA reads TGTGCCAGCAGTGTCCGGGGGGTAGTAGATACGCAGTATTTT. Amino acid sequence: CASSVRGVVDTQYF.

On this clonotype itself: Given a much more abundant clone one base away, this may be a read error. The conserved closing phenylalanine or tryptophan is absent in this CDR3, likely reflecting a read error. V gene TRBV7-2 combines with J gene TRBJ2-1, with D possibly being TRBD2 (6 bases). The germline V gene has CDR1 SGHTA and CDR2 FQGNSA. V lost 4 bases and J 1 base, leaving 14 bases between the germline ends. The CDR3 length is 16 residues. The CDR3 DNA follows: TGTGCCAGCAGCTCTTGGGGGGACCAGTCCTACAATGAGCAGTTCTCC. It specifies CASSSWGDQSYNEQFS.

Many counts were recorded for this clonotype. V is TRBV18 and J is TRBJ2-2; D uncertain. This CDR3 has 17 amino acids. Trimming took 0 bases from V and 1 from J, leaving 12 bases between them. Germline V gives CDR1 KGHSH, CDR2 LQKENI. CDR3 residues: CASSPPDFRRNTGELFF. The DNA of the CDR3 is TGTGCCAGCTCACCACCTGATTTTCGGAGGAACACCGGGGAGCTGTTTTTT. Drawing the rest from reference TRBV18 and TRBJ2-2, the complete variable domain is NAGVMQNPRHLVRRRGQEARLRCSPMKGHSHVYWYRQLPEEGLKFMVYLQKENIIDESGMPKERFSAEFPKEGPSILRIQQVVRGDSAAYFCASSPPDFRRNTGELFFGEGSRLTVL.

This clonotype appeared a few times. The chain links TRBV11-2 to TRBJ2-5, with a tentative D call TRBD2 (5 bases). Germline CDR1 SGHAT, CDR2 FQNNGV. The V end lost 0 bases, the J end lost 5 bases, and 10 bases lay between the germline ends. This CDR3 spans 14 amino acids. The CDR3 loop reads CASSLDSVRETQYF. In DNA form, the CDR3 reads TGTGCCAGCAGCTTAGATAGCGTGAGGGAGACCCAGTACTTC.

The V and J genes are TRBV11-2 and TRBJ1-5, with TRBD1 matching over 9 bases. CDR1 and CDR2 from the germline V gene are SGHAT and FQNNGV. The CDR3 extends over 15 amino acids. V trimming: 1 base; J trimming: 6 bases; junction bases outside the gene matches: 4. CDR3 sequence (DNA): TGTGCCAGCAGCTTAGGCACAGGGGGCAGTCAGCCCCAGCATTTT. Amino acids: CASSLGTGGSQPQHF.

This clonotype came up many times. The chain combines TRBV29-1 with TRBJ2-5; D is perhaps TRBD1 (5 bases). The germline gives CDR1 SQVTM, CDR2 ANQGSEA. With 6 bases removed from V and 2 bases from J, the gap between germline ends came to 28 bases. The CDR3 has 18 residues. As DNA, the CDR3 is TGCAGCGTGAGAGTAGGAATCTGGGCAGGGCCCCATCAAGAGACCCAGTACTTC. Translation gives CSVRVGIWAGPHQETQYF. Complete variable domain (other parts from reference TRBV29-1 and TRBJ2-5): SAVISQKPSRDICQRGTSLTIQCQVDSQVTMMFWYRQQPGQSLTLIATANQGSEATYESGFVIDKFPISRPNLTFSTLTVSNMSPEDSSIYLCSVRVGIWAGPHQETQYFGPGTRLLVL.

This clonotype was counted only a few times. The CDR3 here is CASSVGVAKNIQYF. The CDR3 DNA follows: TGTGCCAGCAGCGTAGGGGTGGCCAAAAACATTCAGTACTTC. The chain combines TRBV9 with TRBJ2-4; unclear D gene. CDR1 is SGDLS, CDR2 YYNGEE, per germline. Trimming shortened V by 0 bases and J by 1 base, and 5 bases separated the two germline ends. The CDR3 contains 14 residues.

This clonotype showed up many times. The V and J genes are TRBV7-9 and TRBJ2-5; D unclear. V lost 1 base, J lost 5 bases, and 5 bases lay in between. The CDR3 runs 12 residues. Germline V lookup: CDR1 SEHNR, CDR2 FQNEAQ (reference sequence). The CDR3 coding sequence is TGTGCCAGCAGCTTAGTTGGGGAGACCCAGTACTTC. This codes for CASSLVGETQYF.

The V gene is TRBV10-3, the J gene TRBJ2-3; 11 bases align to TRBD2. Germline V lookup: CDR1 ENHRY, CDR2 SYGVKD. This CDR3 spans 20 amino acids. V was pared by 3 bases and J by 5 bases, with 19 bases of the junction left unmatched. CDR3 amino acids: CAISEIWLSSTSGKIDTQYF. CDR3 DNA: TGTGCCATCAGTGAAATCTGGCTTAGCTCGACTAGCGGGAAAATAGATACGCAGTATTTT.

The CDR3 here is CASSAGLALSTDTQYF. DNA of the CDR3: TGTGCCAGCAGTGCGGGACTAGCGCTAAGCACAGATACGCAGTATTTT. V gene TRBV6-1 combines with J gene TRBJ2-3; 10 bases fit TRBD2. In germline, CDR1 is MNHNS, CDR2 SASEGT. CDR3 length: 16 amino acids. V was clipped by 4 bases and J by 0 bases; unmatched bases: 4.

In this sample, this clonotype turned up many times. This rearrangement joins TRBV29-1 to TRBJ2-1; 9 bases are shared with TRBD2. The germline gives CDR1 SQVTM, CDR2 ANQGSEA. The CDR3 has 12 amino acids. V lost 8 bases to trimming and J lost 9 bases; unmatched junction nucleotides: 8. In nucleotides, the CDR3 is TGCAGCACGGGCGGGAGGGCCACTGAGCAGTTCTTC. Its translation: CSTGGRATEQFF.

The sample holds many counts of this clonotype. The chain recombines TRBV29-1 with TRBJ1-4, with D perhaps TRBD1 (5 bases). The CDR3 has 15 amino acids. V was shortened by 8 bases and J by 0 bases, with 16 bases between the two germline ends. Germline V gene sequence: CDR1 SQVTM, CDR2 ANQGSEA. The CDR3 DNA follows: TGCAGCCCAGGTCAGGGCGCGGCAACTAATGAAAAACTGTTTTTT. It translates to CSPGQGAATNEKLFF.

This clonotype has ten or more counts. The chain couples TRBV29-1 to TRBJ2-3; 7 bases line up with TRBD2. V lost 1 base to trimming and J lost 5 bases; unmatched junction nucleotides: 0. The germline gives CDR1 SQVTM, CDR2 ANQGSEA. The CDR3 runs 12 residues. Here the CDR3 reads CSVEGGRDTQYF. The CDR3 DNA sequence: TGCAGCGTTGAAGGCGGGAGAGATACGCAGTATTTT.

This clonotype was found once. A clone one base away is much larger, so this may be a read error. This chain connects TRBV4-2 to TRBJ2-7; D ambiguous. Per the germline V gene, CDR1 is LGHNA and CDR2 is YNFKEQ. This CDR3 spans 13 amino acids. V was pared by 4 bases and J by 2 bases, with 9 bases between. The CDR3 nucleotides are TGTGCCAGCAGCCCCAGGATTGCCTACGAGCAGTACTTC. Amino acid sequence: CASSPRIAYEQYF.

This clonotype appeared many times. CDR3 sequence: CASSLGAVARFEETQYF. The CDR3 DNA follows: TGTGCCAGCAGTTTAGGAGCCGTGGCTAGGTTCGAAGAGACCCAGTACTTC. V is TRBV12-3 or TRBV12-4 and J is TRBJ2-5; D remains ambiguous. The CDR3 is made up of 17 amino acids. Between the trimmed V and J ends, which lost 1 base and 3 bases, there was a span of 18 bases.